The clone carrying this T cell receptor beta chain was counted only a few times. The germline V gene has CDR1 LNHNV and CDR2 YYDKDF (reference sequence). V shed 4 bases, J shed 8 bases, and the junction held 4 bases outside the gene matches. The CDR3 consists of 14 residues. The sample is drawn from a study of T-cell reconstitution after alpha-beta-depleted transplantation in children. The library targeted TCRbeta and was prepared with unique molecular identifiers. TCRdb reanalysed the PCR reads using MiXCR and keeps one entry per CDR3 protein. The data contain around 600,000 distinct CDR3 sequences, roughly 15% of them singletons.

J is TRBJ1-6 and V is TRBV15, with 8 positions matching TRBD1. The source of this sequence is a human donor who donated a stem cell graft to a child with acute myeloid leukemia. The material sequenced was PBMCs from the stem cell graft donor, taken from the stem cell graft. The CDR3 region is CATSKDRGYSPLHF. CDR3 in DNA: TGTGCCACCAGCAAAGACAGGGGCTATTCACCCCTCCACTTT. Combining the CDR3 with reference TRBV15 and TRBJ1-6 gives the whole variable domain DAMVIQNPRYQVTQFGKPVTLSCSQTLNHNVMYWYQQKSSQAPKLLFHYYDKDFNNEADTPDNFQSRRPNTSFCFLDIRSPGLGDTAMYLCATSKDRGYSPLHFGNGTRLTVT.